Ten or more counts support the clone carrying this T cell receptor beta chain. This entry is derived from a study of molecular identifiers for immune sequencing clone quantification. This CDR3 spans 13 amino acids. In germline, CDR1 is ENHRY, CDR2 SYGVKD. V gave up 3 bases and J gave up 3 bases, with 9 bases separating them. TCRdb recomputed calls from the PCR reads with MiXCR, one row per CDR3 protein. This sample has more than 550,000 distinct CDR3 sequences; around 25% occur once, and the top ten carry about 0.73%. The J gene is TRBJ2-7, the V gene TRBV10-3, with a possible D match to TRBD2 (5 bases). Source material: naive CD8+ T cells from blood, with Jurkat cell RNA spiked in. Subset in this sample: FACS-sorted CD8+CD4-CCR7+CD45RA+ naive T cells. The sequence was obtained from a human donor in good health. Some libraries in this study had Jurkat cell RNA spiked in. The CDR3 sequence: CAISEADGYEQYF. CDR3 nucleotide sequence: TGTGCCATCAGTGAAGCGGACGGCTACGAGCAGTACTTC.